The source of this T cell receptor beta chain is a study of T cell responses to AZD1222 COVID-19 vaccine. Study as a whole: Second-dose schedules of about 4 or about 12 weeks were combined. Study-wide findings and caveats: Clonal diversity may have been underestimated, and the donors were mostly white British, with more females than males.

For this clone: Antigen unknown.

The assay was immunoSEQ multiplex PCR, and TCRdb's table has in-frame clones only and misses some. This sample yields tens of thousands of clones, of which 86% are seen a single time; 9.5% to 13% belongs to the top ten. The CDR3 has 14 amino acids. Per the germline V gene, CDR1 is LGHDT and CDR2 is YNNKEL (reference sequence). V was trimmed by 1 base and J by 7 bases, leaving 8 bases between them. The chain couples TRBV3-1 (or the pseudogene TRBV3-2) to TRBJ1-6; TRBD1 is a possible D gene (5 bases). Specimen: peripheral blood, collected on day 0 of AZD1222 vaccination. This receptor was obtained from an adult in good health. CDR3 bases: TGTGCCAGCAGCCAAGCACAGGACAATTCACCCCTCCACTTT. Translating gives CASSQAQDNSPLHF.